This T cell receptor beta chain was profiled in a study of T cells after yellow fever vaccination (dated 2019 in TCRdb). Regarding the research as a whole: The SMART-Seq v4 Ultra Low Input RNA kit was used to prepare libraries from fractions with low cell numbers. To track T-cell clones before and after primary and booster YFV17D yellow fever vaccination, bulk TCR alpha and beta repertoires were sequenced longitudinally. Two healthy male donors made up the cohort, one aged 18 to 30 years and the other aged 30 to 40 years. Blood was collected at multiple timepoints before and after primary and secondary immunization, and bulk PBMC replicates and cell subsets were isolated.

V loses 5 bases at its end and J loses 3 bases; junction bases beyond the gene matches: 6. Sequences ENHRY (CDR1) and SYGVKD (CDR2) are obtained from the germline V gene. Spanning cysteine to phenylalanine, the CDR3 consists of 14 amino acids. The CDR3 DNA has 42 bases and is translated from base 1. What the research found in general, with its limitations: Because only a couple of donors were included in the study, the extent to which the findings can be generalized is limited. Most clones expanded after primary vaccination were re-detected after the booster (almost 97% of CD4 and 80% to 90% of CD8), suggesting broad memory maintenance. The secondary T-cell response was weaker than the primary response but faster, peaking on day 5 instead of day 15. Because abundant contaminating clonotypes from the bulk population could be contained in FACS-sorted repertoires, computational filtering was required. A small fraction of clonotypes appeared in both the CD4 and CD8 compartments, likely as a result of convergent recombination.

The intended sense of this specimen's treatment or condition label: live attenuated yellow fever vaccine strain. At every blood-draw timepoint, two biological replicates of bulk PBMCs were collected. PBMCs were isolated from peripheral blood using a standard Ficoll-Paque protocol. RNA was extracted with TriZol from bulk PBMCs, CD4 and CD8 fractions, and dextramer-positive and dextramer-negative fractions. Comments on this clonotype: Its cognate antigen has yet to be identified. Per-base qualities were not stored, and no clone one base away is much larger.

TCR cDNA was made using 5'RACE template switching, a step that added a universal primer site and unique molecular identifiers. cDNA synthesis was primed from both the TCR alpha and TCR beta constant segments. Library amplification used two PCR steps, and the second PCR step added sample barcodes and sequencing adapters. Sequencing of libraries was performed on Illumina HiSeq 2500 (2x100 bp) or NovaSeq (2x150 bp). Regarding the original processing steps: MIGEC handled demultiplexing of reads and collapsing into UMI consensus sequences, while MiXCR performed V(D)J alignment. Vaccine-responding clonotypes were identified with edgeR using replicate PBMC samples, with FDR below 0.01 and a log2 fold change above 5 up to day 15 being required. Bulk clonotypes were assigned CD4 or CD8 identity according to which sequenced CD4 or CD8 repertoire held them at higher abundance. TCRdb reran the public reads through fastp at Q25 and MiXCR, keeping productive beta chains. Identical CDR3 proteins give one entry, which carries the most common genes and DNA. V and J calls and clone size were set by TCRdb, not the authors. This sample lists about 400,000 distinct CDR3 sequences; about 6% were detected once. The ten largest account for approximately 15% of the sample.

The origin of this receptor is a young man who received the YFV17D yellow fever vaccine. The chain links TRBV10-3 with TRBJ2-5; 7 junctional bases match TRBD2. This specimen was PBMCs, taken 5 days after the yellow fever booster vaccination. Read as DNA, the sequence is TGTGCCATCAGTTCGACTAGCCAGGAAGAGACCCAGTACTTC. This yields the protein CAISSTSQEETQYF.